The 23 T cell receptor beta chains below all came from one sample that was sequenced in a study of identical twins. MiXCR, run by TCRdb on the 5' RACE reads, gives a single entry per CDR3 protein. The sample consists of roughly 690,000 distinct CDR3 sequences, 5.5% to 7.5% of them appearing once. The sequenced material came from naive T cells sorted from blood. These receptors all stem from a man aged 18 to 29 in good health.

This clonotype was picked up many times. The J gene is TRBJ1-1, the V gene TRBV4-1; D perhaps matches TRBD1 (6 bases). The V end lost 1 base, the J end lost 4 bases, and 13 bases lay between the germline ends. Germline V gene data show CDR1 as MGHRA and CDR2 as YSYEKL. The CDR3 runs to 15 residues. This CDR3 reads CASSQVPTGATEAFF. CDR3 DNA sequence: TGCGCCAGCAGCCAAGTTCCGACAGGCGCCACTGAAGCTTTCTTT.

This clonotype was counted at least ten times. The chain uses TRBV20-1 and TRBJ2-5; 10 bases match TRBD2. Germline CDR1 reads DFQATT; CDR2 reads SNEGSKA (reference sequence). The V and J ends lost 3 bases and 5 bases, in that order; junction bases with no gene match: 12. This CDR3 is built from 16 residues. The CDR3 nucleotides are TGCAGTGCTAGGCGTCTAGCGGGAGCCCCGGGGGAGACCCAGTACTTC. Translation: CSARRLAGAPGETQYF.

This clonotype appeared many times. CDR3 DNA: TGCGCCAGCAGCCACGGGACTTTGAACACCGGGGAGCTGTTTTTT. Translated: CASSHGTLNTGELFF. The gene calls are TRBV4-1 and TRBJ2-2, with D perhaps TRBD2 (6 bases). Trimming left V 3 bases short and J 1 base short, with 9 bases between. CDR1 and CDR2 from the germline V gene are MGHRA and YSYEKL. The CDR3 contains 15 residues.

V usage is TRBV20-1 and J usage is TRBJ2-1, with 10 bases aligning to TRBD2. CDR1 DFQATT and CDR2 SNEGSKA come from the germline V gene (reference sequence). The CDR3 is 16 amino acids. Trimming cost V 6 bases and J 7 bases; bases outside gene matches: 15. CDR3 sequence (DNA): TGCAGTGCCCACCCCATGGGTAGCGGGAGGTGGAATGAGCAGTTCTTC. Its protein product is CSAHPMGSGRWNEQFF.

This rearrangement joins TRBV7-2 to TRBJ2-7, with TRBD2 as a possible D gene (5 bases). Germline V lookup: CDR1 SGHTA, CDR2 FQGNSA. V was pared by 3 bases and J by 7 bases, with 16 bases between. The CDR3 loop spans 14 amino acids. CDR3 in DNA: TGTGCCAGCAGCTTTGGAACAGCGGCCCGAGAGCAGTACTTC. Encoded protein: CASSFGTAAREQYF.

This clonotype has at least ten counts. The CDR3 sequence is CASSLARGRPYEQYF. DNA of the CDR3: TGTGCCAGCAGCTTAGCTAGGGGAAGGCCCTACGAGCAGTACTTC. The genes are TRBV7-2 and TRBJ2-7; perhaps TRBD1 as D (5 bases). CDR3 size: 15 residues. V was trimmed by 0 bases and J by 2 bases, leaving 11 bases between them. Germline CDR1 SGHTA, CDR2 FQGNSA.

This clonotype was found many times. The chain couples TRBV29-1 to TRBJ1-4; unclear D gene. Trimming took 5 bases from V and 3 from J, leaving 4 bases between them. The germline gives CDR1 SQVTM, CDR2 ANQGSEA. CDR3 size: 11 residues. The CDR3 coding sequence is TGCAGCGTTTCCTCTAATGAAAAACTGTTTTTT. It translates to CSVSSNEKLFF.

The chain is built from TRBV20-1 and TRBJ2-2; TRBD2 might be the D (6 bases). The germline V gene has CDR1 DFQATT and CDR2 SNEGSKA (reference sequence). V was trimmed by 6 bases and J by 3 bases, leaving 14 bases between them. CDR3 size: 14 residues. The CDR3: CSAGRGGHTGELFF. The CDR3 DNA follows: TGCAGTGCAGGGCGGGGTGGGCACACCGGGGAGCTGTTTTTT.

This clonotype was seen repeatedly, ten times or more. V usage is TRBV7-8 and J usage is TRBJ2-5; no definite D call. CDR1 and CDR2 from the germline V gene are SGHVS and FQNEAQ. This CDR3 is built from 15 residues. Trimming shortened V by 5 bases and J by 4 bases, and 17 bases separated the two germline ends. The CDR3 DNA follows: TGTGCCAGCAGCCCGACAAGAGTCCCAATAGAGACCCAGTACTTC. Its protein product is CASSPTRVPIETQYF.

The rearrangement links TRBV19 to TRBJ2-3; the D gene is possibly TRBD1 (5 bases). The CDR3 loop spans 13 amino acids. Germline V lookup: CDR1 LNHDA, CDR2 SQIVND (reference sequence). With 7 bases removed from V and 5 bases from J, the gap between germline ends came to 13 bases. The CDR3 sequence: CASKGSVEDTQYF. The DNA of the CDR3 is TGTGCCAGTAAGGGGTCCGTTGAAGATACGCAGTATTTT.

This clonotype has just a few counts. The genes are TRBV19 and TRBJ2-3, with 7 bases matching TRBD1. J gave up 2 bases and V 4 bases, and 12 bases lay outside the gene matches. The CDR3 contains 17 residues. CDR1 and CDR2 from the germline V gene are LNHDA and SQIVND (reference sequence). CDR3 region: CASSTLPGTASTDTQYF. DNA for the CDR3: TGTGCCAGTAGTACCTTACCGGGGACAGCTTCCACAGATACGCAGTATTTT.

Ten or more counts support this clonotype. The genes are TRBV20-1 and TRBJ2-7, with D perhaps given as TRBD1 or TRBD2 (5 bases each). The CDR3 loop spans 12 amino acids. Germline loops: CDR1 DFQATT, CDR2 SNEGSKA (reference sequence). V shed 3 bases and J shed 7 bases, with 13 bases lying between them. The CDR3 region has the DNA TGCAGTGCTAGGCCAGGGACGGGTGAGCAGTACGTC. This gives the protein CSARPGTGEQYV.

This clonotype was detected many times. This chain links TRBV15 with TRBJ1-1; D not resolved. V lost 1 base and J lost 5, with 5 bases in between. The germline CDR1 and CDR2 sequences are LNHNV and YYDKDF (reference sequence). This CDR3 spans 12 amino acids. CDR3 amino acids: CATSRAGTEAFF. The CDR3 DNA reads as TGTGCCACCAGCAGAGCGGGAACTGAAGCTTTCTTT. The complete variable domain, with remaining parts taken from reference TRBV15 and TRBJ1-1, reads DAMVIQNPRYQVTQFGKPVTLSCSQTLNHNVMYWYQQKSSQAPKLLFHYYDKDFNNEADTPDNFQSRRPNTSFCFLDIRSPGLGDTAMYLCATSRAGTEAFFGQGTRLTVV.

The chain recombines TRBV7-8 with TRBJ2-7; D unresolved. Germline assignment: CDR1 SGHVS and CDR2 FQNEAQ. The V and J ends lost 4 bases and 4 bases respectively, with 14 bases between them. The CDR3 contains 14 residues. In DNA, the CDR3 is TGTGCCAGCAGCTCCCCCAGCGAACCATACGAGCAGTACGTC. This gives the protein CASSSPSEPYEQYV.

This clonotype was counted at least ten times. The chain employs TRBV20-1 and TRBJ2-1; TRBD2 agrees at 8 bases. The CDR3 runs 13 residues. V dropped 8 bases and J dropped 7; count of bases not matched to a gene: 10. Germline V gene sequence: CDR1 DFQATT, CDR2 SNEGSKA (reference sequence). This CDR3 is CSRTRGAKNEQFF. The DNA for the CDR3 is TGCAGTAGAACGCGGGGGGCGAAAAATGAGCAGTTCTTC.

The V and J genes are TRBV19 and TRBJ2-1; TRBD2 might be the D (6 bases). Germline V gene lookup returns CDR1 LNHDA and CDR2 SQIVND (reference sequence). The CDR3 is 15 amino acids. The ends were cut back, 5 bases at V and 3 bases at J, with 14 bases in the middle. DNA for the CDR3: TGTGCCAGTAGTCCATATGGAGGGAGCTACAATGAGCAGTTCTTC. Amino acids: CASSPYGGSYNEQFF.

The table lists this clonotype with a few counts. This sequence joins TRBV6-1 and TRBJ2-5, with TRBD2 matching over 8 bases. The CDR3 is made up of 16 amino acids. After removal of 6 bases from V and 2 bases from J, the junction contained 11 bases not matched to a gene. Germline CDR1 MNHNS, CDR2 SASEGT. The CDR3 DNA reads as TGTGCCAGCAGGCAACTCGTCGGGAGGGGTCAAGAGACCCAGTACTTC. Encoded protein: CASRQLVGRGQETQYF.

The V and J genes are TRBV11-2 and TRBJ2-1; tentatively, D is TRBD1 or TRBD2 (5 bases each). This CDR3 is built from 18 residues. V dropped 5 bases and J dropped 6 bases, with 26 bases sitting between them. CDR1 and CDR2 (germline): SGHAT, FQNNGV. The CDR3 spells CASSPWDRPMGQLNEQFF. The CDR3 bases are TGTGCCAGCAGCCCATGGGACCGGCCGATGGGGCAACTCAATGAGCAGTTCTTC.

Ten or more counts support this clonotype. The J gene is TRBJ2-3, the V gene TRBV20-1; 9 bases line up with TRBD1. Unmatched junction bases numbered 5, after V lost 0 bases and J lost 4 bases. Germline loops: CDR1 DFQATT, CDR2 SNEGSKA (reference sequence). This CDR3 comprises 15 residues. CDR3 DNA sequence: TGCAGTGCTAGAGATTTGGGACAGGGCCCAGATACGCAGTATTTT. Residues: CSARDLGQGPDTQYF.

This clonotype was seen many times. As the CDR3 is not closed by the conserved phenylalanine or tryptophan, this likely results from a read error. The DNA is left out, because the CDR3 cannot be placed on it with certainty; the CDR3 is given as TCRdb lists it. The chain employs TRBV11-2 and TRBJ2-7; the table calls TRBD2, which could not be checked here. CDR1 SGHAT and CDR2 FQNNGV come from the germline V gene. The CDR3 length equals 13 residues, ends included. The CDR3 is CASSLDRTSGSFD.

This clonotype was seen more than once but under ten times. The V gene is TRBV3-1, the J gene TRBJ2-1; tentative D call: TRBD1 (6 bases). Germline V gene lookup returns CDR1 LGHDT and CDR2 YNNKEL (reference sequence). V was pared by 0 bases and J by 2 bases, with 8 bases between. The CDR3 spans 15 residues. This CDR3 is CASSQDAGAYNEQFF. In nucleotides, the CDR3 is TGTGCCAGCAGCCAAGACGCAGGGGCCTACAATGAGCAGTTCTTC.

This clonotype was detected only a few times. V is TRBV12-3 or TRBV12-4 and J is TRBJ2-1, with 9 bases matching TRBD1. This CDR3 is 15 amino acids long. V gave up 8 bases and J gave up 5 bases; unmatched junction bases: 10. The chain's CDR3 is CASAITGGSHNEQFF. CDR3 nucleotides: TGTGCCAGCGCTATTACAGGGGGCAGCCACAATGAGCAGTTCTTC.

In its sample, this clonotype was seen many times. The chain has TRBV15 and TRBJ1-4, with D unresolved. The CDR3 is made up of 12 amino acids. From germline, CDR1 is LNHNV and CDR2 YYDKDF (reference sequence). The V and J ends lost 0 bases and 8 bases respectively, with 4 bases between them. Here the CDR3 reads CATSRDFEKLFF. CDR3 nucleotide sequence: TGTGCCACCAGCAGAGATTTCGAAAAACTGTTTTTT.